These T cell receptor beta chains were read from a single sample in a study of blood T cell repertoires in COVID-19. Clones were read by immunoSEQ multiplex PCR, and TCRdb kept only the in-frame ones, dropping some. The sample lists 180,000 or so clones; more than 70% were seen once. Sequenced: peripheral blood. These TCRs come from a man aged 35-49 years with active or convalescent COVID-19. CDR3s include the opening cysteine and the closing phenylalanine or tryptophan. The D gene is left open where the match is weak. For some rows the clone size is stated as once, few or many, or as a class when expanded; others skip it.

J: TRBJ2-2
size: .
D: TRBD2
V: TRBV6-4
DNA: TGTGCCAGCAGCCCGACTAGCGGGGGGGCCGGGTCCGGGGAGCTGTTTTTT
CDR3: CASSPTSGGAGSGELFF

J: TRBJ1-2
size: .
D: .
V: TRBV18
DNA: TGTGCCAGCTCACCAGCCCGGGTTTCCCTCTATGGCTACACCTTC
CDR3: CASSPARVSLYGYTF

J: TRBJ2-3
size: .
D: .
V: TRBV18
DNA: TGTGCCAGCTCACCGAGACAGGGCACAGATACGCAGTATTTT
CDR3: CASSPRQGTDTQYF

J: TRBJ1-3
size: once
D: .
V: TRBV7-9
DNA: TGTGCCAGCAGCGTCCCGGGACAAACCTATGGAAACACCATATATTTT
CDR3: CASSVPGQTYGNTIYF

J: TRBJ1-2
size: few
D: TRBD1
V: TRBV11-2
DNA: TGTGCCAGCAGCTTCGCGGGACAGGGGCAGTATGGCTACACCTTC
CDR3: CASSFAGQGQYGYTF

J: TRBJ2-3
size: once
D: TRBD2
V: TRBV30
DNA: TGTGCCTTACAGCGGGGGGGGACAGATACGCAGTATTTT
CDR3: CALQRGGTDTQYF

J: TRBJ2-1
size: .
D: .
V: TRBV14
DNA: TGTGCCAGCAGCCGCCGCCCGGGGGGCGACTACAATGAGCAGTTCTTC
CDR3: CASSRRPGGDYNEQFF

J: TRBJ2-7
size: .
D: .
V: TRBV2
DNA: TGTGCCAGCAGTGAACGTCGGTTACGCTACGAGCAGTACTTC
CDR3: CASSERRLRYEQYF

J: TRBJ2-7
size: once
D: TRBD1
V: TRBV28
DNA: TGTGCCAGCAGTTCCTCCCCCGGGACAGGGGTATACGAGCAGTACTTC
CDR3: CASSSSPGTGVYEQYF

J: TRBJ1-6
size: .
D: .
V: TRBV21-1
DNA: TGTGCCAGCAGCAAAGAGTACAGCCCTAATTCACCCCTCCACTTT
CDR3: CASSKEYSPNSPLHF

J: TRBJ2-1
size: .
D: TRBD1
V: TRBV15
DNA: TGTGCCACCAGCAGAGTCCCGGGACAGGGGTACAATGAGCAGTTCTTC
CDR3: CATSRVPGQGYNEQFF

J: TRBJ1-5
size: few
D: .
V: TRBV6-5
DNA: TGTGCCAGCCGAACCCAGCAGGGCAATCAGCCCCAGCATTTT
CDR3: CASRTQQGNQPQHF

J: TRBJ2-7
size: .
D: .
V: TRBV7-2
DNA: TGTGCCAGCAGCTTAGCGCTAGGGGTGTTCTACGAGCAGTACTTC
CDR3: CASSLALGVFYEQYF

J: TRBJ2-1
size: .
D: .
V: TRBV7-2
DNA: TGTGCCAGCAGCCGCGGGACTTCGCGTTCCTACAATGAGCAGTTCTTC
CDR3: CASSRGTSRSYNEQFF

J: TRBJ2-7
size: .
D: .
V: TRBV3-1/TRBV3-2
DNA: TGTGCCAGCAGCCAAGGGGGCGGCAGGGCCTACGAGCAGTACTTC
CDR3: CASSQGGGRAYEQYF

J: TRBJ1-5
size: .
D: TRBD1
V: TRBV30
DNA: TGTGCCTGGAGTGCCAGGGGGGATCAGCCCCAGCATTTT
CDR3: CAWSARGDQPQHF

J: TRBJ2-1
size: .
D: TRBD2
V: TRBV6-2/TRBV6-3
DNA: TGTGCCAGCAGCCCCCCTAGCGGGGAGAGCTCCTACAATGAGCAGTTCTTC
CDR3: CASSPPSGESSYNEQFF

J: TRBJ1-6
size: once
D: TRBD1
V: TRBV13
DNA: TGTGCCAGCAGCTTAGGAAGGACAGGCCTTTCACCCCTCCACTTT
CDR3: CASSLGRTGLSPLHF

J: TRBJ1-5
size: .
D: .
V: TRBV6-1
DNA: TGTGCCAGCAGTGACCCCCCTAAACTCTACAATCAGCCCCAGCATTTT
CDR3: CASSDPPKLYNQPQHF

J: TRBJ1-2
size: .
D: .
V: TRBV12-3/TRBV12-4
DNA: TGTGCCAGCAGGATGACAGCAAACTATGGCTACACCTTC
CDR3: CASRMTANYGYTF

J: TRBJ2-5
size: once
D: .
V: TRBV10-3
DNA: TGTGCCATCAGTGAGGGGTCTAGAGGGGAGACCCAGTACTTC
CDR3: CAISEGSRGETQYF

J: TRBJ2-3
size: .
D: .
V: TRBV5-6
DNA: TGTGCCAGCAGCTCGTCCACAGATACGCAGTATTTT
CDR3: CASSSSTDTQYF